One and the same sample provided the 11 T cell receptor beta chains below, sequenced in a study of graft-versus-host responses after intestinal transplantation. The protocol was immunoSEQ multiplex PCR, while the TCRdb copy is restricted to in-frame clones and leaves out a portion. The repertoire consists of about 90,000 clones, with 91% occurring once and the leading ten covering approximately 0.54%. Their antigens are not known. Sequences were derived from unstimulated CD8+ T cells sorted from spleen or lymph node cells, sampled before intestinal transplant. Every receptor here comes from a human donor who received an intestinal transplant.

J is TRBJ2-7 and V is TRBV13, with D uncertain. V lost 4 bases, J lost 0 bases, and 7 bases lay in between. CDR3 length: 13 residues. Germline CDR1 and CDR2: PRHDT and FYEKMQ (reference sequence). The CDR3 loop reads CASSYLSSYEQYF. The CDR3 DNA sequence: TGTGCCAGCAGCTACTTGTCCTCCTACGAGCAGTACTTC. Full variable domain (outside the CDR3, taken from reference TRBV13 and TRBJ2-7): AAGVIQSPRHLIKEKRETATLKCYPIPRHDTVYWYQQGPGQDPQFLISFYEKMQSDKGSIPDRFSAQQFSDYHSELNMSSLELGDSALYFCASSYLSSYEQYFGPGTRLTVT.

The chain is built from TRBV4-2 and TRBJ2-7, with D possibly matching TRBD2 (5 bases). This CDR3 has 15 amino acids. Germline CDR1 LGHNA, CDR2 YNFKEQ. Trimming took off 4 bases at V and 0 bases at J, with 13 bases between the two ends. The chain's CDR3 is CASSPRPGNSYEQYF. The CDR3 nucleotides read TGTGCCAGCAGCCCACGCCCCGGGAACTCCTACGAGCAGTACTTC.

V gene TRBV18 combines with J gene TRBJ1-6; D remains unclear. The V gene lost 6 bases and the J gene lost 0 bases, with 12 bases spanning the gap. The CDR3 loop spans 16 amino acids. Germline values: CDR1 KGHSH, CDR2 LQKENI. CDR3 sequence (DNA): TGTGCCAGCTCTCCCAGTGGGAGCTCCTATAATTCACCCCTCCACTTT. Amino acids: CASSPSGSSYNSPLHF.

The CDR3 nucleotides are TGCAGCGTTGAACCGGGAGTCTCGGAGACCCAGTACTTC. This encodes CSVEPGVSETQYF. The V call is TRBV29-1, the J call TRBJ2-5; TRBD2 might be the D (6 bases). The CDR3 has 13 residues. CDR1 is SQVTM, CDR2 ANQGSEA, per germline. V lost 2 bases and J 5 bases, leaving 12 bases between the germline ends.

The V and J genes are TRBV19 and TRBJ1-1; 8 bases map to TRBD1. Unmatched junction bases numbered 5, after V lost 8 bases and J lost 0 bases. This CDR3 spans 14 amino acids. Germline V gene lookup returns CDR1 LNHDA and CDR2 SQIVND (reference sequence). CDR3 region: CASSRGPVNTEAFF. The CDR3 region has the DNA TGTGCCAGTTCCAGGGGGCCTGTGAACACTGAAGCTTTCTTT.

The chain links TRBV13 to TRBJ2-3; 14 bases fit TRBD2. This CDR3 is 15 amino acids long. Unmatched junction bases numbered 4, after V lost 5 bases and J lost 6 bases. Germline assignment: CDR1 PRHDT and CDR2 FYEKMQ (reference sequence). DNA for the CDR3: TGTGCCAGCAGCGGCCGACTAGCGGGGGGGGATACGCAGTATTTT. It encodes CASSGRLAGGDTQYF.

DNA of the CDR3: TGTGCAAGTCGCTTCTTTGTTCGTGGCGGGAGCTACAATGAGCAGTTCTTC. Translating it yields CASRFFVRGGSYNEQFF. The gene calls are TRBV12-2 and TRBJ2-1; TRBD2 was called by the table and not checked on the DNA. TRBV12-2 represents a pseudogene. The CDR3 contains 17 residues.

V usage is TRBV29-1 and J usage is TRBJ2-1; 7 nucleotides agree with TRBD1. V lost 5 bases, J lost 7 bases, and 11 bases stayed unmatched. This CDR3 has 14 residues. Germline CDR1 and CDR2: SQVTM and ANQGSEA. CDR3 sequence: CSVQPPDRRNEQFF. In DNA, the CDR3 is TGCAGCGTTCAACCCCCGGACAGGCGGAATGAGCAGTTCTTC.

This rearrangement joins TRBV5-4 to TRBJ2-7; possibly TRBD2 for D (5 bases). The V end was cut by 0 bases, the J end by 5 bases, with 9 bases between. Looked up from germline, CDR1 is SGHNT and CDR2 is YYREEE (reference sequence). The CDR3 consists of 13 residues. The DNA for the CDR3 is TGTGCCAGCAGCTTGGAACCCGGGGACGAGCAGTACTTC. Its protein product is CASSLEPGDEQYF.

The chain combines TRBV5-1 with TRBJ2-1; weak D call: TRBD1 (6 bases). In germline, CDR1 is SGHRS, CDR2 YFSETQ. The CDR3 runs to 17 residues. Trimming removed 4 bases from V and 1 base from J, with 18 bases in between. The CDR3 nucleotides are TGCGCCAGCAGCCAACACAGGGTTCAGGGATCCTACAATGAGCAGTTCTTC. This codes for CASSQHRVQGSYNEQFF.

The chain links TRBV27 to TRBJ2-7, with 7 positions matching TRBD1. J gave up 3 bases and V 7 bases, and 3 bases lay outside the gene matches. Germline CDR1 and CDR2: MNHEY and SMNVEV (reference sequence). The CDR3 is 12 residues long. This CDR3 is CASTDRIYEQYF. CDR3 DNA sequence: TGTGCCAGCACGGACAGGATCTACGAGCAGTACTTC.